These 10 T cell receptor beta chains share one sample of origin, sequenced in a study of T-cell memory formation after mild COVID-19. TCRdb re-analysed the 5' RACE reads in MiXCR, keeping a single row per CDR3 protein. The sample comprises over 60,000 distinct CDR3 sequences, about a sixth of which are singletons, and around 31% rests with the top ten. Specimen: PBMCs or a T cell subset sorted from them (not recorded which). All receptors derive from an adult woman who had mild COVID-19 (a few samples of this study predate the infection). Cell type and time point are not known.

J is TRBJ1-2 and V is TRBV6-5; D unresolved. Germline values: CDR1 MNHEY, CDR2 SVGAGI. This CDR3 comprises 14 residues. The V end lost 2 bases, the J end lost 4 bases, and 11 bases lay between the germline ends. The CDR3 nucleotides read TGTGCCAGCAGTTACAGCGGCGTGGGCTATGGCTACACCTTC. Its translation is CASSYSGVGYGYTF.

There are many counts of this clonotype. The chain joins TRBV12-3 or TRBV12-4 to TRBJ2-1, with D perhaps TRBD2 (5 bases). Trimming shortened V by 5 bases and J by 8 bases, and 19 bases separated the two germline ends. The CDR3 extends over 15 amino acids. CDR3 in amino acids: CASSPHLAFGDEQFF. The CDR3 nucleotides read TGTGCCAGCAGTCCCCACCTGGCCTTCGGGGATGAGCAGTTCTTC.

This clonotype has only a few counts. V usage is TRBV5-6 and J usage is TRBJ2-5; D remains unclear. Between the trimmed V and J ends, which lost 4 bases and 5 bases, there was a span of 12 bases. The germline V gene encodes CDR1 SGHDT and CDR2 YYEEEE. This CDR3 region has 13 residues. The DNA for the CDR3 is TGTGCCAGCAGCCCGTCCTATTGGGAGACCCAGTACTTC. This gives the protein CASSPSYWETQYF.

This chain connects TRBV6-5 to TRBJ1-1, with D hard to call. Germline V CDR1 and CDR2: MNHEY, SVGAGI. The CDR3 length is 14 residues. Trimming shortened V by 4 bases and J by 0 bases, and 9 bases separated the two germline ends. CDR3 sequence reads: CASSSELLNTEAFF. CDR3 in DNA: TGTGCCAGCAGTTCCGAGCTGCTGAACACTGAAGCTTTCTTT.

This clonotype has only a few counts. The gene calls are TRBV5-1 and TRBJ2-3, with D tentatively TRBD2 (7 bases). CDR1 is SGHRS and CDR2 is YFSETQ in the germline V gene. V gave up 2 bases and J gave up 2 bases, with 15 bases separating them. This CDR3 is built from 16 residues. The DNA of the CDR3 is TGCGCCAGCAGCTTTGCGTACGGGGGGCTCACAGATACGCAGTATTTT. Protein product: CASSFAYGGLTDTQYF.

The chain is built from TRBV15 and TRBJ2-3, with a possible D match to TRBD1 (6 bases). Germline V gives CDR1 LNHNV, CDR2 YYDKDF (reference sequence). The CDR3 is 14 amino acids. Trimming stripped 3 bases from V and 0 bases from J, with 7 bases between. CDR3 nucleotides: TGTGCCACCAGCAGCAGGGGTAGCACAGATACGCAGTATTTT. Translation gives CATSSRGSTDTQYF.

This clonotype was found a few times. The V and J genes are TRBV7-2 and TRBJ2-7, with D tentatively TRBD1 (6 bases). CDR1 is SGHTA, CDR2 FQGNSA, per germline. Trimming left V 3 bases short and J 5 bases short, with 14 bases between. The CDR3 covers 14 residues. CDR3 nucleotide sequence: TGTGCCAGCAGCTTCTGGGGGCGCAGGGACGAGCAGTACTTC. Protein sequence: CASSFWGRRDEQYF.

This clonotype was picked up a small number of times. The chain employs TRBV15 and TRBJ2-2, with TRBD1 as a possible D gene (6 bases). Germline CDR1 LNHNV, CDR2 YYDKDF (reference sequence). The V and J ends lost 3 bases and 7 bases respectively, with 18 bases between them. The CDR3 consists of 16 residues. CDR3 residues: CATSSPRGGLIGELFF. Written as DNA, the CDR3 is TGTGCCACCAGCAGCCCCCGAGGGGGATTGATCGGGGAGCTGTTTTTT.

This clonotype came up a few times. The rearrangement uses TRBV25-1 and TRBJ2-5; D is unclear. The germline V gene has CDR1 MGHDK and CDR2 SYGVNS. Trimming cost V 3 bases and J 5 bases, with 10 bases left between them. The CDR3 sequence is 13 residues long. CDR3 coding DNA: TGTGCCAGCAGTGACACCCGCTTGGAGACCCAGTACTTC. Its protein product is CASSDTRLETQYF.

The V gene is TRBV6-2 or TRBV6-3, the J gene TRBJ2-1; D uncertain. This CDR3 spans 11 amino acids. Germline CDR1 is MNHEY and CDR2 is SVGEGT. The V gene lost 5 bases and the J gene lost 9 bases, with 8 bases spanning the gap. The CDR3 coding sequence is TGTGCCAGCAGTCTGATGGGTGAGCAGTTCTTC. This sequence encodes CASSLMGEQFF.